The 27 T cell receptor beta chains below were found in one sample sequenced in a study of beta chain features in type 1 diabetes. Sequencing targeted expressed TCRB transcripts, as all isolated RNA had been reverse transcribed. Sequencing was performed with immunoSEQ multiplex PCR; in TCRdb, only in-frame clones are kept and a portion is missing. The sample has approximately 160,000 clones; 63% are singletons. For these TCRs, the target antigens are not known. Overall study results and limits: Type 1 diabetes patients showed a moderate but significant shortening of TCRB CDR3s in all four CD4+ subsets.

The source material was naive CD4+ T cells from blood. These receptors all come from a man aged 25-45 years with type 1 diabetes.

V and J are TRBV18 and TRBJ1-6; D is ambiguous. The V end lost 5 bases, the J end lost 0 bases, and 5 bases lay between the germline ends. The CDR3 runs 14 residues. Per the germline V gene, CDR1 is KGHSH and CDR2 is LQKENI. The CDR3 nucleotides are TGTGCCAGCTCAGGGTCCTCCTATAATTCACCCCTCCACTTT. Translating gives CASSGSSYNSPLHF.

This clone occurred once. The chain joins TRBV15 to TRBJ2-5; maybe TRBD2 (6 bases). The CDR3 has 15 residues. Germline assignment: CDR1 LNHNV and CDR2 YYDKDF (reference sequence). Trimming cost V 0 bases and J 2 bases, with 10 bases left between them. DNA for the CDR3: TGTGCCACCAGCAGAGATGGAGGGGATCAAGAGACCCAGTACTTC. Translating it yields CATSRDGGDQETQYF.

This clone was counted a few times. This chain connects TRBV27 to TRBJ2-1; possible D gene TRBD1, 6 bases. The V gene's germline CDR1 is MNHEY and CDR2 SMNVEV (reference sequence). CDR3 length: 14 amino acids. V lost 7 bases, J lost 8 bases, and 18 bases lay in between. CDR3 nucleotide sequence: TGTGCCAGCACCCCGGACTGGGGGCGCGATGAGCAGTTCTTC. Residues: CASTPDWGRDEQFF.

CDR3 sequence reads: CASSLAGPRLAGWETQYF. CDR3 DNA sequence: TGTGCCAGCAGTCTGGCTGGGCCCAGACTAGCGGGGTGGGAGACCCAGTACTTC. This sequence joins TRBV27 and TRBJ2-5; TRBD2 aligns across 11 bases. The V segment lost 5 bases and the J segment 5 bases; nucleotides outside the gene matches: 16. Germline-derived CDR1 and CDR2 are MNHEY and SMNVEV (reference sequence). This CDR3 spans 18 amino acids.

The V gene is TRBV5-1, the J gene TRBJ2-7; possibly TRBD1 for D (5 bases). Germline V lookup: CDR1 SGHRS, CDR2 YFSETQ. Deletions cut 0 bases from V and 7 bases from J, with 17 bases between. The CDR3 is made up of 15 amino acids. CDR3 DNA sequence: TGCGCCAGCAGCTTGGAGGGCAGGGAATTCGAAGAGCAGTACTTC. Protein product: CASSLEGREFEEQYF.

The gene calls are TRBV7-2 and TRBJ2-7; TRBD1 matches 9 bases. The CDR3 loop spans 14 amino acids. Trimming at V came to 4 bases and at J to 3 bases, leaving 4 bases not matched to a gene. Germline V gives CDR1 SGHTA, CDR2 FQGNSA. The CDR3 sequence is CASSSGTGNYEQYF. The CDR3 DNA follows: TGTGCCAGCAGCTCCGGGACAGGGAACTACGAGCAGTACTTC.

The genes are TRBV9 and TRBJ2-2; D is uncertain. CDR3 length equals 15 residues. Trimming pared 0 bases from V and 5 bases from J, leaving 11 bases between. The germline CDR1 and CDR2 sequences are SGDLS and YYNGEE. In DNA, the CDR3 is TGTGCCAGCAGCGTAGTACCCCTCAGAACCGGGGAGCTGTTTTTT. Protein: CASSVVPLRTGELFF.

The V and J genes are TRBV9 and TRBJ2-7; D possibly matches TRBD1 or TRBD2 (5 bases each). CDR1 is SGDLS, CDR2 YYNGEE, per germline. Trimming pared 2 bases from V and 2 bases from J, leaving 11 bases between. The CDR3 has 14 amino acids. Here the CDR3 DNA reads TGTGCCAGCAGCGTCAGTCTGGGGGCCTACGAGCAGTACTTC. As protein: CASSVSLGAYEQYF.

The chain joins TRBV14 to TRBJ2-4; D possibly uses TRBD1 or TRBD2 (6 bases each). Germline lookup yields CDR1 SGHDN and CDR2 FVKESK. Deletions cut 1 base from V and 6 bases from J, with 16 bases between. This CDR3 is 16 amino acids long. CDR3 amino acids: CASSQGPAGGPNIQYF. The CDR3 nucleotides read TGTGCCAGCAGCCAAGGCCCCGCCGGGGGCCCAAACATTCAGTACTTC.

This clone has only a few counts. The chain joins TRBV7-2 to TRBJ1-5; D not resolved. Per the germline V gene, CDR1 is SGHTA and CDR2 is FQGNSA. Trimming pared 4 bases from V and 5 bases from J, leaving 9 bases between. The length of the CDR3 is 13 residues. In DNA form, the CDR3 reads TGTGCCAGCAGCTCAGACGGACATCAGCCCCAGCATTTT. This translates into CASSSDGHQPQHF. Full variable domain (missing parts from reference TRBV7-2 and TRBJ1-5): GAGVSQSPSNKVTEKGKDVELRCDPISGHTALYWYRQSLGQGLEFLIYFQGNSAPDKSGLPSDRFSAERTGGSVSTLTIQRTQQEDSAVYLCASSSDGHQPQHFGDGTRLSIL.

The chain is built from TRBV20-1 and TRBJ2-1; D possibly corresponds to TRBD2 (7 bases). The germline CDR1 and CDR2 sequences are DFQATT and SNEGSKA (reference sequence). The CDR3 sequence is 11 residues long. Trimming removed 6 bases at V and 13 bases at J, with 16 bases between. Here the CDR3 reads CSATGGGGQFF. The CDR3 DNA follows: TGCAGTGCCACCGGAGGGGGGGGCCAGTTCTTC.

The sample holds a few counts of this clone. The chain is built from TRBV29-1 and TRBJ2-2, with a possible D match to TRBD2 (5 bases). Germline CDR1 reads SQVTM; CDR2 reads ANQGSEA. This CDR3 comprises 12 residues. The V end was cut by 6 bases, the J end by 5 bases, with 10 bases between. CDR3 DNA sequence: TGCAGCGTCACCCCGGGGACCGGGGAGCTGTTTTTT. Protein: CSVTPGTGELFF.

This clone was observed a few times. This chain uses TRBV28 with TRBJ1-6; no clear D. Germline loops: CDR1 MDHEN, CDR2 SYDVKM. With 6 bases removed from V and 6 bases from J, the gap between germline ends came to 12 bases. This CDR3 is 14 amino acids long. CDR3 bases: TGTGCCAGCAGGGTCGACGGTAGTAATTCACCCCTCCACTTT. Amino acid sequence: CASRVDGSNSPLHF. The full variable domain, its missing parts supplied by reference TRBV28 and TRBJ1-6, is DVKVTQSSRYLVKRTGEKVFLECVQDMDHENMFWYRQDPGLGLRLIYFSYDVKMKEKGDIPEGYSVSREKKERFSLILESASTNQTSMYLCASRVDGSNSPLHFGNGTRLTVT.

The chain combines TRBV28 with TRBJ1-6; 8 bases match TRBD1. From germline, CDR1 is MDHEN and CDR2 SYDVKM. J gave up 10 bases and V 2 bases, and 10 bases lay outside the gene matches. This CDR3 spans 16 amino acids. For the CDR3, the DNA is TGTGCCAGCAGTTTAACGCAGGGGGCAACTACGTCACCCCTCCACTTT. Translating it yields CASSLTQGATTSPLHF.

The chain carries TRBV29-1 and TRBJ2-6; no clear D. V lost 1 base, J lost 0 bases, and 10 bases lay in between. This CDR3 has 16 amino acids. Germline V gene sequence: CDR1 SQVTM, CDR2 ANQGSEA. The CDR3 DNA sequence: TGCAGCGTTGAAGTGAGCGCTTACTCTGGGGCCAACGTCCTGACTTTC. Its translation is CSVEVSAYSGANVLTF.

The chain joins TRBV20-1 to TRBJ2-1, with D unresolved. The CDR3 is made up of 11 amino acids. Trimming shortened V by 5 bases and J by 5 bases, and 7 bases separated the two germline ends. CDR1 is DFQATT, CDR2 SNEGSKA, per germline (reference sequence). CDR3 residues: CSAPRNNEQFF. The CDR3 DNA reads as TGCAGTGCTCCGAGAAACAATGAGCAGTTCTTC.

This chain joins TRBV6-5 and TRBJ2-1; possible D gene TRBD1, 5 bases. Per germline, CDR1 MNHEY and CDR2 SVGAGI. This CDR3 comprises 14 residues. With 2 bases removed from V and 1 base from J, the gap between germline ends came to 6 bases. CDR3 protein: CASSYRGSYNEQFF. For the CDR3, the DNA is TGTGCCAGCAGTTACAGGGGATCCTACAATGAGCAGTTCTTC.

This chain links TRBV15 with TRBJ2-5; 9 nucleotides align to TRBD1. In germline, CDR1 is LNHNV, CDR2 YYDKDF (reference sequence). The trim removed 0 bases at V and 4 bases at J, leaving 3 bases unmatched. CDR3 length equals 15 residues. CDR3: CATSRDVQGAETQYF. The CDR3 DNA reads TGTGCCACCAGCAGAGACGTACAGGGGGCAGAGACCCAGTACTTC.

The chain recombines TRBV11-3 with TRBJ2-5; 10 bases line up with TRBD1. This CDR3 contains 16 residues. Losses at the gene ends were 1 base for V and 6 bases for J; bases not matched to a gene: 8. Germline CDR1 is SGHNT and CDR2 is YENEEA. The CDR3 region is CASSLGGQGTYQTQYF. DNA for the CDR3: TGTGCCAGCAGCTTAGGGGGACAGGGGACCTATCAGACCCAGTACTTC.

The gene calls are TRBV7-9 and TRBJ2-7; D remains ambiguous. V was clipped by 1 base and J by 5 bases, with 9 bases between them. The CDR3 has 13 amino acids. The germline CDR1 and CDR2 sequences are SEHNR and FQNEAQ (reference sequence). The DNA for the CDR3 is TGTGCCAGCAGCTTAGGCGAGGTCCACGAGCAGTACTTC. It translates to CASSLGEVHEQYF.

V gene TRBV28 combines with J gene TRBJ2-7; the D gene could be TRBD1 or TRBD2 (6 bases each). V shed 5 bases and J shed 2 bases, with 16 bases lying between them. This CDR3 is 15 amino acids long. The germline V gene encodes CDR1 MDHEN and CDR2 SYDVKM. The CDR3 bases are TGTGCCAGCAGTCCCCCGGGGGCCCAAACCTACGAGCAGTACTTC. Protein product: CASSPPGAQTYEQYF.

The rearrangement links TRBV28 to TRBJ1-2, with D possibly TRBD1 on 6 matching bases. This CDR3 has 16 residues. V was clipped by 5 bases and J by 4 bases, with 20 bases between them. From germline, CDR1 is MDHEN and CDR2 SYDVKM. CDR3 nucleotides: TGTGCCAGCAGTCTCCCGGGTCAGGGGAGAGGCTATGGCTACACCTTC. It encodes CASSLPGQGRGYGYTF.

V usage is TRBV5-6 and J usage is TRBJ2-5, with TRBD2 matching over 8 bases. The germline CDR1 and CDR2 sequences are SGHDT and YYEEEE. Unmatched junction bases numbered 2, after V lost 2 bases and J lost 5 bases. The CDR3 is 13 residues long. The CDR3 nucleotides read TGTGCCAGCAGCTTTGCTAGCGGGGAGACCCAGTACTTC. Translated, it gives CASSFASGETQYF.

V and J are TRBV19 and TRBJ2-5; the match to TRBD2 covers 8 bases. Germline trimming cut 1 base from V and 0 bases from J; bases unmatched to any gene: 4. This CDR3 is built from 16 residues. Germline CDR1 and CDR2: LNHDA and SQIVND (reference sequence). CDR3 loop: CASSIGLAPDQETQYF. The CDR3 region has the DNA TGTGCCAGTAGTATAGGACTAGCGCCGGACCAAGAGACCCAGTACTTC.

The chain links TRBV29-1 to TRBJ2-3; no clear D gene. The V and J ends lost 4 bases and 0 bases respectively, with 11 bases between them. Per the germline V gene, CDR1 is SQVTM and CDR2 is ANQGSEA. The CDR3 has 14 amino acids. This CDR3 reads CSVVVLRSTDTQYF. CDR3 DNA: TGCAGCGTTGTGGTACTACGGAGCACAGATACGCAGTATTTT.

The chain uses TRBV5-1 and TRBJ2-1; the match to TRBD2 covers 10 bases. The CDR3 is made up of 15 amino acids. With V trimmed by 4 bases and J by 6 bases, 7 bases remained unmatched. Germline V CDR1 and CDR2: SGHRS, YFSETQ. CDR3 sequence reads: CASSPSSGGPNEQFF. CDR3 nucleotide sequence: TGCGCCAGCAGCCCGTCTAGCGGGGGCCCCAATGAGCAGTTCTTC.

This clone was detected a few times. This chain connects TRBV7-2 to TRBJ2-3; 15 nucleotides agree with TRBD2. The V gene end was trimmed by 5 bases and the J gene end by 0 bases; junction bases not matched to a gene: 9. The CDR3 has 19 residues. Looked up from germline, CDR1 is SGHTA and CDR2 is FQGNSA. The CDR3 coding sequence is TGTGCCAGCAGCCGCGGGACTAGCGGGGGGCTCACTAGCACAGATACGCAGTATTTT. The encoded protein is CASSRGTSGGLTSTDTQYF.